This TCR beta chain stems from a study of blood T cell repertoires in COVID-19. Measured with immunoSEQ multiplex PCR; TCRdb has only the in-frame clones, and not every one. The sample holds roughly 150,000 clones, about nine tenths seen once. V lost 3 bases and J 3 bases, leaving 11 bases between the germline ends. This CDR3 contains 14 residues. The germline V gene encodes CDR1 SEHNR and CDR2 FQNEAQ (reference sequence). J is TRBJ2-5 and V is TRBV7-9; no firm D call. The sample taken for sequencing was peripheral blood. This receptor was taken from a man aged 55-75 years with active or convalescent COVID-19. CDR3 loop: CASSLVVLEETQYF. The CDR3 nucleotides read TGTGCCAGCAGCTTGGTGGTCTTAGAAGAGACCCAGTACTTC.